This TCR beta chain was identified in a study of blood T cell repertoires in COVID-19. Ages ranged from about 18 to 100 years, with residence in under 25 US areas. V was shortened by 3 bases and J by 12 bases, with 12 bases between the two germline ends. The CDR3 contains 11 residues. Looked up from germline, CDR1 is GTSNPN and CDR2 is SVGIG (reference sequence). Per the original methods: Reference gene primer amplification gave nucleated cell count estimates. Assay: immunoSEQ multiplex PCR; the TCRdb copy retains only in-frame clones and omits some. The V and J calls and clone size were taken over from that table, and D and trimming were inferred from the DNA. Of under 200,000 clones in the sample, approximately 91% are singletons; the top ten hold more than 0.75%. This clone showed up just a few times.

Sequenced: PBMCs or T cells enriched from blood (not recorded which). The source is a woman under 30 who had recovered from COVID-19. The V gene is TRBV30, the J gene TRBJ1-5; D call uncertain. The CDR3 region is CAWRKEACQHF. The DNA for the CDR3 is TGTGCCTGGAGAAAGGAGGCCTGCCAGCATTTT.